These T cell receptor beta chains were read from a single sample in a study of blood T cell repertoires in COVID-19. Produced via immunoSEQ multiplex PCR; TCRdb's table is partial and in-frame only. This sample carries 220,000 or so clones, around 83% of them seen once, and the ten largest clones take 7% to 10%. The material sequenced was peripheral blood. These receptors were obtained from an elderly woman with COVID-19, enrolled during active disease. Each CDR3 is given with its conserved first and last residue. D genes are given only for firm matches. Clone size appears in some rows only: once, few, many, or a class for an expanded clone.

clone size,V gene,D gene,J gene,CDR3 DNA,CDR3 protein
NA,TRBV5-1,NA,TRBJ2-7,TGCGCCAGCAGCTTGAGGGGGGGCTTCCTCACCGAGCAGTACTTC,CASSLRGGFLTEQYF
NA,TRBV7-9,TRBD1,TRBJ2-7,TGTGCCAGCAGCGTTTCCCCGGGACAGCTACTTTTC,CASSVSPGQLLF
NA,TRBV7-2,TRBD2,TRBJ2-1,TGTGCCAGCAGCCTCCAGACTAGCGGGGGCTACAACAACTACAATGAGCAGTTCTTC,CASSLQTSGGYNNYNEQFF
NA,TRBV19,NA,TRBJ1-3,TGTGCCAGTGGCGTAGGAGGCATCGGAAACACCATATATTTT,CASGVGGIGNTIYF
NA,TRBV7-2,NA,TRBJ2-1,TGTGCCAGCAGCTTAAAGACTGCGAGCTCCTACAATGAGCAGTTCTTC,CASSLKTASSYNEQFF
few,TRBV18,NA,TRBJ2-3,TGTGCCAGCTCACCCCAGAGCACAGATACGCAGTATTTT,CASSPQSTDTQYF
NA,TRBV3-1/TRBV3-2,NA,TRBJ1-5,TGTGCCAGCAGCCTCATTACAGCTTCTCCCCAGCATTTT,CASSLITASPQHF
NA,TRBV19,NA,TRBJ2-3,TGTGCCAGTAGTATCATGGCCAGTTCATCCGATACGCAGTATTTT,CASSIMASSSDTQYF
many,TRBV4-1,TRBD1,TRBJ2-7,TGCGCCAGCAGCCAAGACCCACTCCGGGACAGGGGAAACGAGCAGTACTTC,CASSQDPLRDRGNEQYF
NA,TRBV18,TRBD1,TRBJ2-1,TGTGCCAGCTCCTTAAGGGGGCATGAGCAGTTCTTC,CASSLRGHEQFF
NA,TRBV7-9,TRBD1,TRBJ1-6,TGTGCCAGCAGCTTAGCTGCAGGGGGAAATTCACCCCTCCACTTT,CASSLAAGGNSPLHF
few,TRBV5-5,TRBD2,TRBJ2-3,TGTGCCAGCACCCGCCGGGGACTAGCGGGGGACCAGGCCACAGATACGCAGTATTTT,CASTRRGLAGDQATDTQYF
few,TRBV7-2,TRBD2,TRBJ2-2,TGTGCCAGCAGCTTTACTAGCGGGAGGGGAAGGGCCGGGGAGCTGTTTTTT,CASSFTSGRGRAGELFF
NA,TRBV19,NA,TRBJ1-2,TGTGCCAGTAGTATAAGCCCTACTAGTTTGTCTGGCTACACCTTC,CASSISPTSLSGYTF
NA,TRBV7-9,TRBD2,TRBJ2-3,TGTGCCAGCAGCCCCGGGGGGATAGGGGCAGATACGCAGTATTTT,CASSPGGIGADTQYF
NA,TRBV28,NA,TRBJ1-2,TGTGCCAGCGACCGGGGGGGCAGTCAATATGGCTACACCTTC,CASDRGGSQYGYTF
NA,TRBV21-1,NA,TRBJ1-5,TGTGCCAGCAGCAAAGCGCAGGACAGGGCGGCTCAGCCCCAGCATTTT,CASSKAQDRAAQPQHF
NA,TRBV19,NA,TRBJ1-1,TGTGCCATAAGGGGTGCCACTGAAGCTTTCTTT,CAIRGATEAFF
NA,TRBV30,NA,TRBJ2-5,TGTGCCTGGAGTGGAGTAGAGACCCAGTACTTC,CAWSGVETQYF
NA,TRBV11-2,TRBD1,TRBJ1-2,TGTGCCAGCAGCTTCGGACAGGAGGGGGGCACCTTC,CASSFGQEGGTF
NA,TRBV19,TRBD1,TRBJ1-2,TGTGCCAGTAGTCTACCCCGGGACAGGCACCTTAACTATGGCTACACCTTC,CASSLPRDRHLNYGYTF
NA,TRBV21-1,NA,TRBJ2-1,TGTGCCAGCAGCAAAGGCTGGGACAGGAAGGGCCTCAATGAGCAGTTCTTC,CASSKGWDRKGLNEQFF
NA,TRBV3-1/TRBV3-2,TRBD2,TRBJ2-3,TGTGCCAGCAGCCAAGCCGTTTCCCTTAGCGGGGTTGCGGGCACAGATACGCAGTATTTT,CASSQAVSLSGVAGTDTQYF
NA,TRBV9,NA,TRBJ1-1,TGTGCCAGCAGCCCCTGGCGTGGGGGGGGTATGACTGAAGCTTTCTTT,CASSPWRGGGMTEAFF
NA,TRBV6-5,NA,TRBJ1-5,TGTGCCAGCAGTACTCTACTAGGGGGAAATCAGCCCCAGCATTTT,CASSTLLGGNQPQHF
once,TRBV6-5,TRBD1,TRBJ2-1,TGTGCCAGCTTACTACAGGGGAATGAGCAGTTCTTC,CASLLQGNEQFF
NA,TRBV7-2,TRBD1,TRBJ2-1,TGTGCCAGCAGCTTAGGGCCCTCCGGGACAGGGTCTTATGAGCAGTTCTTC,CASSLGPSGTGSYEQFF
NA,TRBV5-1,NA,TRBJ1-2,TGCGCCAGCAGCTTGGAAAGGGGATCCTATGGCTACACCTTC,CASSLERGSYGYTF
NA,TRBV5-6,NA,TRBJ1-2,TGTGCCAGCAGCTTTCGGACATGGGACAAGGATAACTATGGCTACACCTTC,CASSFRTWDKDNYGYTF
NA,TRBV23-1,NA,TRBJ2-2,TGCGCCAGCAAGCACCGGACAGGCCCGGGGAGGTTAAACACCGGGGAGCTGTTTTTT,CASKHRTGPGRLNTGELFF
NA,TRBV6-5,NA,TRBJ1-1,TGTGCCAGCAGTCGTAACAGGGAGACTGAAGCTTTCTTT,CASSRNRETEAFF
NA,TRBV6-2/TRBV6-3,NA,TRBJ2-1,TGTGCCAGCAGTCAAAGTCCTAGCAATGAGCAGTTCTTC,CASSQSPSNEQFF
NA,TRBV27,TRBD1,TRBJ1-2,TGTGCCAGCAGTTTCCGGGACAGGCGAGGCTACACCTTC,CASSFRDRRGYTF
once,TRBV7-2,NA,TRBJ2-2,TGTGCCAGCAGCTTAGTAACAGCGAACACCGGGGAGCTGTTTTTT,CASSLVTANTGELFF
NA,TRBV20-1,NA,TRBJ1-1,TGCAGTGCTAGAGTGCGGGATGAAGCTTTCTTT,CSARVRDEAFF
NA,TRBV6-5,TRBD1,TRBJ1-5,TGTGCCAGCAGGTCGGGACAGGGTAATCAGCCCCAGCATTTT,CASRSGQGNQPQHF
NA,TRBV2,TRBD1,TRBJ1-1,TGTGCCAGCCGCACCAGGGGGCGGGGGACGTTCGCTGAAGCTTTCTTT,CASRTRGRGTFAEAFF
NA,TRBV30,NA,TRBJ1-6,TGTGCCTGGAGGAACCCTAGCACTTATAATTCACCCCTCCACTTT,CAWRNPSTYNSPLHF
NA,TRBV4-2,NA,TRBJ2-1,TGTGCCAGCAGCCAAGCGGCAGGGTACAATGAGCAGTTCTTC,CASSQAAGYNEQFF
NA,TRBV2,NA,TRBJ2-7,TGTGCCAGCAGTCGGAGACAGGCTTCCTACGAGCAGTACTTC,CASSRRQASYEQYF
few,TRBV12-5,NA,TRBJ1-3,TGTGCTCTAACTGCGGGGGGAGGAAACACCATATATTTT,CALTAGGGNTIYF
NA,TRBV13,TRBD1,TRBJ1-3,TGTGCCAGCAGCCTCGGGACAGCCCTCTCTGGAAACACCATATATTTT,CASSLGTALSGNTIYF
once,TRBV30,TRBD2,TRBJ2-7,TGTACCTGGTCCGGGACTAGCGGGGTTGAGCAGTACTTC,CTWSGTSGVEQYF
NA,TRBV30,NA,TRBJ1-1,TGTGCCTGGAGTGGCATAGGGGCGAACACTGAAGCTTTCTTT,CAWSGIGANTEAFF
few,TRBV29-1,NA,TRBJ1-1,TGCAGCGTTGCAGTTATGAACACTGAAGCTTTCTTT,CSVAVMNTEAFF
NA,TRBV29-1,NA,TRBJ2-1,TGCAGCGTTGTGCCCACGTGGACAGTCCCCAATGAGCAGTTCTTC,CSVVPTWTVPNEQFF
NA,TRBV5-6,TRBD2,TRBJ2-1,TGTGCCAGCAGCTTGTTTGCTAGCGGGTTCAATGAGCAGTTCTTC,CASSLFASGFNEQFF
NA,TRBV15,TRBD2,TRBJ2-3,TGTGCCACCAGCAGAGAAGGGGCGGGAGGGCTTGGATACAGGGATACGCAGTATTTT,CATSREGAGGLGYRDTQYF
NA,TRBV7-9,NA,TRBJ1-1,TGTGCCAGCAGCTTAGGGCAGGGGAAGATGAACACTGAAGCTTTCTTT,CASSLGQGKMNTEAFF